A selection of T cell receptor beta chains follows, all from one sample in a study of blood T cell repertoires in COVID-19. Some clones are missing from TCRdb's copy, which holds only in-frame ones; the method was immunoSEQ multiplex PCR. This table holds about 54,000 clones, 85% to 90% found once. The sequenced sample was peripheral blood. These receptors were taken from a human donor in a cohort sampled during active COVID-19. Both conserved end residues are part of each CDR3. The D gene is left open where the match is weak.

D gene: TRBD1
J gene: TRBJ1-5
V gene: TRBV24-1
CDR3 DNA: TGTGCCACCAGTGAGGGAGGGACAGGCAGTCGTAGCAATCAGCCCCAGCATTTT
CDR3 protein: CATSEGGTGSRSNQPQHF

D gene: TRBD1
J gene: TRBJ1-4
V gene: TRBV29-1
CDR3 DNA: TGCAGCGTCCAAAAGGGACAGGGTGGGGGAAAACTGTTTTTT
CDR3 protein: CSVQKGQGGGKLFF

D gene: TRBD1
J gene: TRBJ2-2
V gene: TRBV10-3
CDR3 DNA: TGTGCCATCAGCCCGGGACAGAACGCGAACACCGGGGAGCTGTTTTTT
CDR3 protein: CAISPGQNANTGELFF

D gene: -
J gene: TRBJ1-1
V gene: TRBV6-5
CDR3 DNA: TGTGCCAGCAGCTTACTCTCTGGGGCAGGCGGTGAAGCTTTCTTT
CDR3 protein: CASSLLSGAGGEAFF

D gene: TRBD1
J gene: TRBJ1-1
V gene: TRBV7-9
CDR3 DNA: TGTGCCAGCAGCTTTCTAGGGACAGGGAACACTGAAGCTTTCTTT
CDR3 protein: CASSFLGTGNTEAFF

D gene: -
J gene: TRBJ1-2
V gene: TRBV29-1
CDR3 DNA: TGCAGCGCTGAGACAGGTCTGAACTATGGCTACACCTTC
CDR3 protein: CSAETGLNYGYTF

D gene: -
J gene: TRBJ2-7
V gene: TRBV30
CDR3 DNA: TGTGCCTGGAGTGTAGGGACAACCTACGAGCAGTACTTC
CDR3 protein: CAWSVGTTYEQYF

D gene: TRBD2
J gene: TRBJ2-1
V gene: TRBV9
CDR3 DNA: TGTGCCAGCAGCGTAGGCGGGGGGAAGGGGAATGAGCAGTTCTTC
CDR3 protein: CASSVGGGKGNEQFF

D gene: -
J gene: TRBJ1-1
V gene: TRBV18
CDR3 DNA: TGTGCCAGCTCACCACCCTCCCGCGGTGGTGAAGCTTTCTTT
CDR3 protein: CASSPPSRGGEAFF

D gene: -
J gene: TRBJ2-1
V gene: TRBV14
CDR3 DNA: TGTGCCAGCCCGGCGGGAAGATACAATGAGCAGTTCTTC
CDR3 protein: CASPAGRYNEQFF

D gene: TRBD1
J gene: TRBJ2-4
V gene: TRBV19
CDR3 DNA: TGTGCCAGTAGTACCTCCCCCGGGCAGGGGGCCGACATTCAGTACTTC
CDR3 protein: CASSTSPGQGADIQYF

D gene: -
J gene: TRBJ2-1
V gene: TRBV19
CDR3 DNA: TGTGCCAGTTCCGCGGGGACCCTATACAATGAGCAGTTCTTC
CDR3 protein: CASSAGTLYNEQFF

D gene: -
J gene: TRBJ1-2
V gene: TRBV12-3/TRBV12-4
CDR3 DNA: TGTGCCAGCAGTGTGGGGAGGGTCTATGGCTACACCTTC
CDR3 protein: CASSVGRVYGYTF

D gene: TRBD2
J gene: TRBJ2-7
V gene: TRBV6-2/TRBV6-3
CDR3 DNA: TGTGCCAGCAGTCGAGCTAGCGGGAGCTACGAGCAGTACTTC
CDR3 protein: CASSRASGSYEQYF